This TCR beta chain was sequenced in a study of blood T cells in healthy people across ages. PCR was performed a second time for about 6 to 12 cycles using a sample-barcoded 5' primer and a J-beta primer mix. TCRdb reprocessed the 5' RACE reads via MiXCR and lists one record per CDR3 protein. The data contain a few hundred thousand distinct CDR3 sequences, more than 45% of them seen just once; the ten biggest clones take up around 50%. It was 9.5 to 10 milliliters of peripheral blood that were drawn from each donor. Germline loops: CDR1 DFQATT, CDR2 SNEGSKA (reference sequence). This CDR3 is built from 14 residues. V shed 6 bases and J 2 bases; nucleotides not matched to a gene: 8. This clonotype was observed a handful of times.

The V and J genes are TRBV20-1 and TRBJ2-5, with 8 bases lining up with TRBD2. The sample consisted of blood. The clonotype originates from a man between 60 and 75 years old in good health. CDR3 sequence reads: CSATGTRVQETQYF. The CDR3 DNA is TGCAGTGCCACCGGGACTAGGGTACAAGAGACCCAGTACTTC.